These 27 T cell receptor beta chains originate from one sample sequenced in a study of vaccination and CD4 T cells after COVID-19. Researchers used the Oncomine TCR Beta short-read assay to sequence DNA from cultured CD4+ T cells. Each CDR3 protein is one row after TCRdb ran MiXCR on the PCR reads. The sample contains over 12,000 distinct CDR3 sequences, approximately 60% of which appear only once. Treatment: roughly 11-day PBMC culture with coronavirus spike peptide pools or control peptides (ViraFEST assay). Which antigens these TCRs recognize remains unknown. The specimen sequenced was CD4+ T cells from blood, cultured in vitro. These receptors were taken from a human donor who had recovered from COVID-19.

V is TRBV20-1 and J is TRBJ1-2, with 8 bases aligning to TRBD1. The CDR3 is made up of 11 amino acids. Trimming took 6 bases from V and 8 from J; bases not matched to a gene: 5. CDR1 is DFQATT and CDR2 is SNEGSKA in the germline V gene (reference sequence). CDR3 region: CSADTGGGYTF. In nucleotides, the CDR3 is TGCAGTGCCGACACAGGGGGAGGCTACACCTTC.

CDR3 amino acids: CASSSGAPDYGYTF. The CDR3 nucleotides are TGCGCCAGCAGCTCCGGCGCACCGGACTATGGCTACACCTTC. This sequence joins TRBV5-1 and TRBJ1-2; D uncertain. Per germline, CDR1 SGHRS and CDR2 YFSETQ. V was cut by 3 bases and J by 3 bases, with 12 bases left in between. The CDR3 loop spans 14 amino acids.

This clonotype has more than one count but fewer than ten. This CDR3 is CASRAGQGFSYEQYF. DNA for the CDR3: TGTGCCAGCAGAGCGGGACAGGGTTTCTCCTACGAGCAGTACTTC. The rearrangement links TRBV6-1 to TRBJ2-7, with 9 bases aligning to TRBD1. V shed 6 bases and J 0 bases; nucleotides not matched to a gene: 6. This CDR3 is built from 15 residues. The germline gives CDR1 MNHNS, CDR2 SASEGT.

This clonotype was seen once. This chain joins TRBV2 and TRBJ2-4; D unresolved. The CDR3 sequence is 14 residues long. The V and J ends lost 6 bases and 0 bases respectively, with 9 bases between them. Per germline, CDR1 SNHLY and CDR2 FYNNEI. CDR3 sequence reads: CASRARIAKNIQYF. The CDR3 coding sequence is TGTGCCAGCAGGGCGAGGATAGCCAAAAACATTCAGTACTTC.

V and J are TRBV7-9 and TRBJ1-2; TRBD1 is a possible D gene (5 bases). This CDR3 is 15 amino acids long. V was cut by 4 bases and J by 4 bases, with 16 bases left in between. CDR1 SEHNR and CDR2 FQNEAQ come from the germline V gene (reference sequence). As DNA, the CDR3 is TGTGCCAGCAGCTCCTTTGGGGGAAGGGGCTATGGCTACACCTTC. The encoded protein is CASSSFGGRGYGYTF.

This chain uses TRBV11-2 with TRBJ2-7, with D uncertain. Germline lookup yields CDR1 SGHAT and CDR2 FQNNGV. This CDR3 region has 16 residues. The ends were cut back, 3 bases at V and 6 bases at J, with 21 bases in the middle. The CDR3 DNA is TGTGCCAGCAGCTTGGCGTATAATGTCTCCCCGGGCGAGCAGTACTTC. It codes for CASSLAYNVSPGEQYF.

V is TRBV5-4 and J is TRBJ2-1; D is unclear. Trimming shortened V by 4 bases and J by 1 base, and 27 bases separated the two germline ends. Germline loops: CDR1 SGHNT, CDR2 YYREEE (reference sequence). The CDR3 runs to 20 residues. The DNA of the CDR3 is TGTGCCAGCAGCCAGGACCGGGCCAAGGGCTTGATTGGTTCCTACAATGAGCAGTTCTTC. Translated, it gives CASSQDRAKGLIGSYNEQFF.

In its sample, this clonotype was seen a few times. This chain uses TRBV2 with TRBJ1-5; D ambiguous. There are 14 residues in the CDR3. Germline values: CDR1 SNHLY, CDR2 FYNNEI. Trimming pared 6 bases from V and 0 bases from J, leaving 9 bases between. The CDR3 reads CASSENHSNQPQHF. The CDR3 region has the DNA TGTGCCAGCAGCGAAAATCATAGCAATCAGCCCCAGCATTTT.

This chain connects TRBV7-2 to TRBJ1-1, with no clear D. Trimming took off 2 bases at V and 2 bases at J, with 9 bases between the two ends. Germline CDR1 is SGHTA and CDR2 is FQGNSA. This CDR3 has 14 residues. Here the CDR3 DNA reads TGTGCCAGCAGCTTAACTAGGGAAAACACTGAAGCTTTCTTT. Amino acid sequence: CASSLTRENTEAFF.

This clonotype was observed a few times. The gene calls are TRBV20-1 and TRBJ1-5; D remains ambiguous. The CDR3 runs 15 residues. Germline V CDR1 and CDR2: DFQATT, SNEGSKA (reference sequence). V lost 3 bases to trimming and J lost 5 bases, with 17 bases between them. The CDR3 DNA reads as TGCAGTGCTAGCTGGTCGGGATCGGTCGATCAGCCCCAGCATTTT. It codes for CSASWSGSVDQPQHF.

This clonotype has a single count. CDR3 sequence (DNA): TGTGCCAGCGACAGCGGGGCCGAGCAGTACTTC. Translating it yields CASDSGAEQYF. This chain uses TRBV5-4 with TRBJ2-7; 7 bases fit TRBD2. This CDR3 is 11 amino acids long. Unmatched junction bases numbered 4, after V lost 7 bases and J lost 6 bases. The germline CDR1 and CDR2 sequences are SGHNT and YYREEE (reference sequence). The full variable domain, with the rest looked up from reference TRBV5-4 and TRBJ2-7, is ETGVTQSPTHLIKTRGQQVTLRCSSQSGHNTVSWYQQALGQGPQFIFQYYREEENGRGNFPPRFSGLQFPNYSSELNVNALELDDSALYLCASDSGAEQYFGPGTRLTVT.

The CDR3 DNA follows: TGTGCCAGCAGTTACAGGGGAGGGTCCGGGGAGCTGTTTTTT. As protein: CASSYRGGSGELFF. This rearrangement joins TRBV6-5 to TRBJ2-2, with TRBD2 matching 7 bases. Germline CDR1 is MNHEY and CDR2 is SVGAGI. The CDR3 runs to 14 residues. V shed 2 bases, J shed 6 bases, and the junction held 3 bases outside the gene matches.

The DNA for the CDR3 is TGTGCCAGCAGTCAGAATAGCAATCAGCCCCAGCATTTT. As protein: CASSQNSNQPQHF. The chain carries TRBV14 and TRBJ1-5, with D unresolved. There are 13 residues in the CDR3. Germline V CDR1 and CDR2: SGHDN, FVKESK. V was trimmed by 6 bases and J by 0 bases, leaving 6 bases between them.

The genes are TRBV20-1 and TRBJ2-1; 12 nucleotides agree with TRBD2. This CDR3 has 15 amino acids. Unmatched junction bases numbered 7, after V lost 3 bases and J lost 7 bases. Germline loops: CDR1 DFQATT, CDR2 SNEGSKA (reference sequence). CDR3 protein: CSASDPSGRENEQFF. The CDR3 DNA reads TGCAGTGCTAGTGATCCTAGCGGGAGGGAGAATGAGCAGTTCTTC.

This rearrangement joins TRBV20-1 to TRBJ1-1, with unresolved D. Looked up from germline, CDR1 is DFQATT and CDR2 is SNEGSKA (reference sequence). V shed 3 bases and J shed 1 base, with 12 bases lying between them. CDR3 length: 14 amino acids. The CDR3 spells CSARPGFKNTEAFF. Written as DNA, the CDR3 is TGCAGTGCTAGGCCCGGGTTCAAGAACACTGAAGCTTTCTTT.

This clonotype came up once. This chain connects TRBV28 to TRBJ1-1; D not certain. Germline V lookup: CDR1 MDHEN, CDR2 SYDVKM. The CDR3 contains 14 residues. Between the trimmed V and J ends, which lost 6 bases and 1 base, there was a span of 12 bases. DNA for the CDR3: TGTGCCAGCAGGATATTATCAGAGAACACTGAAGCTTTCTTT. Protein sequence: CASRILSENTEAFF.

The chain employs TRBV20-1 and TRBJ2-5; TRBD1 matches 8 bases. Germline V gene lookup returns CDR1 DFQATT and CDR2 SNEGSKA (reference sequence). The CDR3 length is 13 residues. Trimming cost V 6 bases and J 7 bases; bases outside gene matches: 10. The DNA of the CDR3 is TGCAGTGCGGTGTATGTACAGGGGGGGACCCAGTACTTC. It translates to CSAVYVQGGTQYF.

The CDR3 DNA follows: TGTGCCACCAGTGATGCCTCCCCGGGACATCAAGACTCTGGAAACACCATATATTTT. Its protein product is CATSDASPGHQDSGNTIYF. The chain links TRBV24-1 to TRBJ1-3; D is possibly TRBD1 (6 bases). The CDR3 runs to 19 residues. Germline assignment: CDR1 KGHDR and CDR2 SFDVKD. Between the trimmed V and J ends, which lost 3 bases and 0 bases, there was a span of 20 bases.

The chain links TRBV5-4 to TRBJ2-5; D gene unclear. The V and J ends lost 0 bases and 5 bases respectively, with 11 bases between them. The CDR3 sequence is 14 residues long. Germline CDR1 is SGHNT and CDR2 is YYREEE (reference sequence). CDR3 bases: TGTGCCAGCAGCTTGGCGGCCCTTACGGAGACCCAGTACTTC. Protein: CASSLAALTETQYF. Full variable domain (outside the CDR3, taken from reference TRBV5-4 and TRBJ2-5): ETGVTQSPTHLIKTRGQQVTLRCSSQSGHNTVSWYQQALGQGPQFIFQYYREEENGRGNFPPRFSGLQFPNYSSELNVNALELDDSALYLCASSLAALTETQYFGPGTRLLVL.

This chain connects TRBV20-1 to TRBJ2-1, with 7 nucleotides matching TRBD2. The V and J ends lost 1 base and 0 bases, in that order; junction bases with no gene match: 6. The CDR3 length is 16 residues. Per the germline V gene, CDR1 is DFQATT and CDR2 is SNEGSKA (reference sequence). The CDR3 spells CSARALADISYNEQFF. CDR3 sequence (DNA): TGCAGTGCTAGAGCTCTAGCGGATATCTCCTACAATGAGCAGTTCTTC.

This clonotype appeared a few times. The rearrangement links TRBV15 to TRBJ1-5; TRBD1 aligns across 7 bases. The CDR3 runs to 17 residues. Germline values: CDR1 LNHNV, CDR2 YYDKDF (reference sequence). V was pared by 3 bases and J by 5 bases, with 13 bases of the junction left unmatched. CDR3 amino acids: CATSRFRRQGEDQPQHF. The CDR3 coding sequence is TGTGCCACCAGCAGGTTTAGACGACAGGGAGAAGATCAGCCCCAGCATTTT.

The gene calls are TRBV20-1 and TRBJ2-3; perhaps TRBD2 as D (5 bases). V lost 3 bases and J lost 3, with 13 bases in between. Germline V gene lookup returns CDR1 DFQATT and CDR2 SNEGSKA (reference sequence). CDR3 length: 14 residues. The DNA for the CDR3 is TGCAGTGCTAGTTCTCGGGGTTCGACAGATACGCAGTATTTT. This sequence encodes CSASSRGSTDTQYF.

This clonotype was seen only once. The rearrangement uses TRBV7-2 and TRBJ2-1, with 11 bases matching TRBD2. V gave up 0 bases and J gave up 12 bases; unmatched junction bases: 4. This CDR3 contains 14 residues. Germline lookup yields CDR1 SGHTA and CDR2 FQGNSA. As DNA, the CDR3 is TGTGCCAGCAGCTTAGCGCTGCTAGCGGGAGGGCAGTTCTTC. Its translation is CASSLALLAGGQFF.

The chain employs TRBV5-6 and TRBJ2-5; D might be TRBD2 (5 bases). The V gene lost 0 bases and the J gene lost 4 bases, with 10 bases spanning the gap. CDR1 and CDR2 (germline): SGHDT, YYEEEE. This CDR3 spans 14 amino acids. The CDR3 reads CASSLGLAPETQYF. Written as DNA, the CDR3 is TGTGCCAGCAGCTTGGGTCTAGCCCCAGAGACCCAGTACTTC.

This clonotype has just a few counts. The chain uses TRBV20-1 and TRBJ1-6; a possible D gene is TRBD1 (6 bases). This CDR3 spans 14 amino acids. Trimming pared 3 bases from V and 7 bases from J, leaving 13 bases between. Germline V gene sequence: CDR1 DFQATT, CDR2 SNEGSKA (reference sequence). In nucleotides, the CDR3 is TGCAGTGCTAGGGAACCAGGGGCGAATTCACCCCTCCACTTT. Translating it yields CSAREPGANSPLHF.

The sample holds one count of this clonotype. V is TRBV7-9 and J is TRBJ2-7, with D uncertain. With 1 base removed from V and 4 bases from J, the gap between germline ends came to 14 bases. CDR3 length: 15 residues. CDR1 is SEHNR and CDR2 is FQNEAQ in the germline V gene (reference sequence). Here the CDR3 DNA reads TGTGCCAGCAGCTTAGTCCAGAAGTATTCGTACGAGCAGTACTTC. As protein: CASSLVQKYSYEQYF.

The rearrangement links TRBV5-1 to TRBJ2-5; 10 positions match TRBD1. This CDR3 comprises 13 residues. V gave up 6 bases and J gave up 5 bases; unmatched junction bases: 4. From germline, CDR1 is SGHRS and CDR2 YFSETQ. The CDR3 here is CASTGTGEETQYF. The CDR3 DNA is TGCGCCAGCACAGGGACAGGGGAGGAGACCCAGTACTTC. The whole variable domain, filled in from reference TRBV5-1 and TRBJ2-5, reads KAGVTQTPRYLIKTRGQQVTLSCSPISGHRSVSWYQQTPGQGLQFLFEYFSETQRNKGNFPGRFSGRQFSNSRSEMNVSTLELGDSALYLCASTGTGEETQYFGPGTRLLVL.